Listed below are T cell receptor beta chains from one sample, sequenced in a study of blood T cell repertoires in COVID-19. The data were produced by immunoSEQ multiplex PCR, yet TCRdb's version contains in-frame clones alone and is incomplete. The table lists 95,000 to 100,000 clones, more than 80% of them singletons, with approximately 25% in the top ten. The sequencing input was peripheral blood. These TCRs come from a human donor in a cohort sampled during active COVID-19. Both conserved end residues are part of each CDR3. The D gene is left open where the match is weak. Size is stated for part of the rows, as once, few or many counts, or as a class when the clone is expanded.

v_call,d_call,j_call,clone_size,cdr3_aa,cdr3_nt
TRBV6-5,TRBD1,TRBJ1-2,-,CASRRQGADGYTF,TGTGCCAGCAGGAGACAGGGGGCGGATGGCTACACCTTC
TRBV7-8,TRBD2,TRBJ2-1,-,CASKLAGGPGEQFF,TGTGCCAGCAAACTAGCGGGGGGGCCGGGTGAGCAGTTCTTC
TRBV24-1,-,TRBJ2-1,once,CATRALGYNEQFF,TGTGCCACCAGGGCACTAGGCTACAATGAGCAGTTCTTC
TRBV29-1,TRBD1,TRBJ1-2,few,CSVGQGMGTYGYTF,TGCAGCGTTGGACAGGGAATGGGGACCTATGGCTACACCTTC
TRBV3-1/TRBV3-2,TRBD1,TRBJ1-5,-,CASSQVGQSLKLPQHF,TGTGCCAGCAGCCAAGTGGGACAGAGTTTGAAGCTGCCCCAGCATTTT
TRBV5-6,-,TRBJ2-7,-,CASSLRGKDYEQYF,TGTGCCAGCAGCTTGAGAGGGAAGGACTACGAGCAGTACTTC
TRBV5-4,TRBD1,TRBJ1-6,few,CASSSLMGQGPRALHF,TGTGCCAGCAGCTCGTTAATGGGACAGGGCCCGAGGGCCCTCCACTTT
TRBV29-1,TRBD1,TRBJ1-4,-,CSVVAGQGAEKLFF,TGCAGCGTTGTCGCGGGACAGGGAGCTGAAAAACTGTTTTTT
TRBV25-1,-,TRBJ2-2,once,CASSPLGERVGTGELFF,TGTGCCAGCAGTCCCCTAGGAGAGAGGGTGGGCACCGGGGAGCTGTTTTTT
TRBV6-5,-,TRBJ2-2,-,CATRPWPGNTGELFF,TGTGCCACCCGCCCCTGGCCAGGGAACACCGGGGAGCTGTTTTTT
TRBV18,-,TRBJ1-3,-,CASSPSELSGNTIYF,TGTGCCAGCTCACCATCCGAACTTTCGGGAAACACCATATATTTT
TRBV19,TRBD1,TRBJ1-1,-,CASSPWRTGKNTEAFF,TGTGCCAGTAGTCCCTGGCGGACAGGGAAGAACACTGAAGCTTTCTTT
TRBV6-4,-,TRBJ2-1,few,CASSDSAGGGEQFF,TGTGCCAGCAGTGACTCGGCGGGCGGAGGTGAGCAGTTCTTC
TRBV10-3,TRBD1,TRBJ2-2,-,CAISETGVRQNTGELFF,TGTGCCATCAGTGAGACAGGGGTTCGACAGAACACCGGGGAGCTGTTTTTT
TRBV27,TRBD1,TRBJ1-1,-,CASSLDWTGMNTEAFF,TGTGCCAGCAGTTTGGATTGGACAGGGATGAACACTGAAGCTTTCTTT
TRBV18,TRBD2,TRBJ2-5,-,CASSPPSGQETQYF,TGTGCCAGCTCACCTCCTAGCGGTCAAGAGACCCAGTACTTC
TRBV9,TRBD2,TRBJ2-3,-,CASSVVLLLADRTDTQYF,TGTGCCAGCAGCGTAGTCCTTTTACTAGCGGACCGCACGGATACGCAGTATTTT
TRBV12-3/TRBV12-4,TRBD1,TRBJ1-4,-,CASSFGQAGKLFF,TGTGCCAGCAGTTTTGGACAGGCCGGAAAACTGTTTTTT
TRBV6-6,TRBD1,TRBJ2-3,-,CASSQGQAYTDTQYF,TGTGCCAGCAGCCAGGGACAGGCTTACACAGATACGCAGTATTTT
TRBV14,-,TRBJ1-5,-,CASSQDGAGSNQPQHF,TGTGCCAGCAGCCAAGATGGGGCGGGGAGCAATCAGCCCCAGCATTTT
TRBV10-3,TRBD2,TRBJ2-7,-,CAISEGLAGVSEQYF,TGTGCCATCAGTGAGGGGCTAGCGGGAGTATCCGAGCAGTACTTC
TRBV18,-,TRBJ1-3,-,CASSPTGTGIGNTIYF,TGTGCCAGCTCACCTACCGGGACTGGGATTGGAAACACCATATATTTT
TRBV11-2,TRBD1,TRBJ2-5,once,CASSRDREETQYF,TGTGCCAGCAGCCGGGACAGGGAAGAGACCCAGTACTTC
TRBV19,TRBD1,TRBJ1-1,-,CASSPSFGQGMNTEAFF,TGTGCCAGTAGTCCTAGTTTCGGACAGGGAATGAACACTGAAGCTTTCTTT